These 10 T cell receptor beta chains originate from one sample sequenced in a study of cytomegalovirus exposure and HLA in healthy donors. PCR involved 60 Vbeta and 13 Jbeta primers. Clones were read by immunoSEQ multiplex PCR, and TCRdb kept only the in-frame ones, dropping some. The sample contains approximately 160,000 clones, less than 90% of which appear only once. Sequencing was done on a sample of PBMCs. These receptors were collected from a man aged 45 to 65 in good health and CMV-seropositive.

CDR3 amino acids: CASSSLTDSSYNEQFF. In nucleotides, the CDR3 is TGTGCCAGCAGTTCCCTCACAGATAGCTCCTACAATGAGCAGTTCTTC. The genes are TRBV27 and TRBJ2-1, with D unclear. Germline-derived CDR1 and CDR2 are MNHEY and SMNVEV (reference sequence). Trimming removed 4 bases at V and 0 bases at J, with 13 bases between. This CDR3 has 16 residues.

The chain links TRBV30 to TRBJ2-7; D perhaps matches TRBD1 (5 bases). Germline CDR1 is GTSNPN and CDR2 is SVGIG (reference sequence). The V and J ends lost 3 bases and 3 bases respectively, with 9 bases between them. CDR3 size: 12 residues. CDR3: CAWSTGYYEQYF. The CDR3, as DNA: TGTGCCTGGAGCACAGGTTACTACGAGCAGTACTTC.

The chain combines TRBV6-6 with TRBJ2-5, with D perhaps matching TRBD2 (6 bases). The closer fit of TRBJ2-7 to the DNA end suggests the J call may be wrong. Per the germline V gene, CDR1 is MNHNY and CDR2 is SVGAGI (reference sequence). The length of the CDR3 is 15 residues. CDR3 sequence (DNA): TGTGCCAGCAGCAAGACCCAATCTGGGGGGTACGAGCAGTACTTC. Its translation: CASSKTQSGGYEQYF.

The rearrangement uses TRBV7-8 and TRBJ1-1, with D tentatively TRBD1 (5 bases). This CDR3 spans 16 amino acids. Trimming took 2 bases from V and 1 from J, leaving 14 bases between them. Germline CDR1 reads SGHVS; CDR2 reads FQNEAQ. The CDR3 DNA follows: TGTGCCAGCAGCTTAAGGGTCGGGGGAGGGAACACTGAAGCTTTCTTT. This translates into CASSLRVGGGNTEAFF.

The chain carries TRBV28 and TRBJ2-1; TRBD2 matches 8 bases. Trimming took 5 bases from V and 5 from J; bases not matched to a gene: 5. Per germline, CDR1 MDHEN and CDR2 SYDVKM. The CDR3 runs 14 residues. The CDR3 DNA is TGTGCCAGCAGTACTAGCGGAACCCACAATGAGCAGTTCTTC. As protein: CASSTSGTHNEQFF. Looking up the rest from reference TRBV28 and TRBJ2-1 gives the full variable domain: DVKVTQSSRYLVKRTGEKVFLECVQDMDHENMFWYRQDPGLGLRLIYFSYDVKMKEKGDIPEGYSVSREKKERFSLILESASTNQTSMYLCASSTSGTHNEQFFGPGTRLTVL.

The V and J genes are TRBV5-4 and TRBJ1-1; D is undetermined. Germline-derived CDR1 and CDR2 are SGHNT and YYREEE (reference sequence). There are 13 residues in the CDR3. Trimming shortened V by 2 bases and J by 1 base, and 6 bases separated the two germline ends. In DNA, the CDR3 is TGTGCCAGCAGCTTTGCAGGGAACACTGAAGCTTTCTTT. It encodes CASSFAGNTEAFF.

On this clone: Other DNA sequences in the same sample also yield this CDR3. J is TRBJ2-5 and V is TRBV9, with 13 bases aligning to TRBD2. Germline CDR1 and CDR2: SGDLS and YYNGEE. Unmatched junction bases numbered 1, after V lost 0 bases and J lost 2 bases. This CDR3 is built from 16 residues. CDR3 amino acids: CASSVGGLAGQETQYF. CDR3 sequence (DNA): TGTGCCAGCAGCGTAGGGGGACTAGCGGGGCAAGAGACCCAGTACTTC.

In DNA, the CDR3 is TGTGCCAGCAGCCACTCCGGGTCCCTCACTGAAGCTTTCTTT. Its translation is CASSHSGSLTEAFF. The rearrangement joins TRBV14 to TRBJ1-1; the D is unclear. The germline V gene has CDR1 SGHDN and CDR2 FVKESK. This CDR3 has 14 amino acids. V dropped 3 bases and J dropped 4 bases, with 12 bases sitting between them.

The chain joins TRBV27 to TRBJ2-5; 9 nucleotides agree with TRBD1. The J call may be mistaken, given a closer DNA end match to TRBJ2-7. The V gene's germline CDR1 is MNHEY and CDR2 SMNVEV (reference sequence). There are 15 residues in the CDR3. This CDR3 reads CASSFSGTGNYEQYF. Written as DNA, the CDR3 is TGTGCCAGCAGTTTTTCCGGGACAGGGAACTACGAGCAGTACTTC.

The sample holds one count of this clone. CDR3 DNA sequence: TGTGCCAGCAGTAGGACTAGCGGGGCCTACAATGAGCAGTTCTTC. As protein: CASSRTSGAYNEQFF. J is TRBJ2-1 and V is TRBV27; 12 bases line up with TRBD2. The germline V gene has CDR1 MNHEY and CDR2 SMNVEV (reference sequence). This CDR3 has 15 residues. V dropped 5 bases and J dropped 2; count of bases not matched to a gene: 1.